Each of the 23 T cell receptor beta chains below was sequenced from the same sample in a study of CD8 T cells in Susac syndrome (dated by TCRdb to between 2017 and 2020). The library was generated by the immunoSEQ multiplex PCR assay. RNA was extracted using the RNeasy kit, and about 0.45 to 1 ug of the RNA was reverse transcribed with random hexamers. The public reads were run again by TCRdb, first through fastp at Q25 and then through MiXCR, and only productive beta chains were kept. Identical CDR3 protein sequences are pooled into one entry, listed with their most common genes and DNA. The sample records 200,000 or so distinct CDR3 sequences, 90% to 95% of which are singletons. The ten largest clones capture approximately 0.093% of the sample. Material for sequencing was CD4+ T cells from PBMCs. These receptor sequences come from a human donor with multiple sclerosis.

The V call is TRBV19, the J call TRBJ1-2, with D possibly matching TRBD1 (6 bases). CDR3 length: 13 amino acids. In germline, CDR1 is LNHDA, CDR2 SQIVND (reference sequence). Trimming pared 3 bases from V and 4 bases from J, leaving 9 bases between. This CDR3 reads CASSMRGFYGYTF. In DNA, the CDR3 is TGTGCCAGTAGTATGAGGGGGTTCTATGGCTACACCTTC. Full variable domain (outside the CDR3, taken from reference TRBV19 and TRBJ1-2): DGGITQSPKYLFRKEGQNVTLSCEQNLNHDAMYWYRQDPGQGLRLIYYSQIVNDFQKGDIAEGYSVSREKKESFPLTVTSAQKNPTAFYLCASSMRGFYGYTFGSGTRLTVV.

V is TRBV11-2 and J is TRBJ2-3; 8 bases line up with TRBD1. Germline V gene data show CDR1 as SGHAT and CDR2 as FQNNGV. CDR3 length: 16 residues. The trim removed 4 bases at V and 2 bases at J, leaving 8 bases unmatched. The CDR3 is CASSSDRGGSTDTQYF. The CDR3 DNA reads TGTGCCAGCAGCTCAGACAGGGGTGGATCCACAGATACGCAGTATTTT.

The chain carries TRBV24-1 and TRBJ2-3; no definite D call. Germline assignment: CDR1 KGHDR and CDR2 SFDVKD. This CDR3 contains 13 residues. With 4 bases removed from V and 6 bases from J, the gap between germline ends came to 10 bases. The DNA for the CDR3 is TGTGCCACCAGTGAGCAAGAATGGGATACGCAGTATTTT. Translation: CATSEQEWDTQYF.

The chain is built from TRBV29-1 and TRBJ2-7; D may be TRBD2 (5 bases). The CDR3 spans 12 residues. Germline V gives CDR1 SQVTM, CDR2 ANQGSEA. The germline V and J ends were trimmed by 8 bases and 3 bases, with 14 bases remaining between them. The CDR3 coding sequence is TGCAGCCCCAGGAGGTTCAGCTACGAGCAGTACTTC. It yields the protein CSPRRFSYEQYF.

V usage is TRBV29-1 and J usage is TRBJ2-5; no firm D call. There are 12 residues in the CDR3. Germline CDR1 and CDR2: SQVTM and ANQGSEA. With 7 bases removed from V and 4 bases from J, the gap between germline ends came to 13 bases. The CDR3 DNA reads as TGCAGCGCTGGGGTGGCTTCAGAGACCCAGTACTTC. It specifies CSAGVASETQYF.

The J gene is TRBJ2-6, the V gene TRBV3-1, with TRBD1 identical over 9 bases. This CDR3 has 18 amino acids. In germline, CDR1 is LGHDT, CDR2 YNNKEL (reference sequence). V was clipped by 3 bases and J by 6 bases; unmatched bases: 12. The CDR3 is CASSQAGTGPPLANVLTF. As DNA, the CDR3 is TGTGCCAGCAGCCAGGCCGGGACAGGGCCTCCCCTGGCCAACGTCCTGACTTTC.

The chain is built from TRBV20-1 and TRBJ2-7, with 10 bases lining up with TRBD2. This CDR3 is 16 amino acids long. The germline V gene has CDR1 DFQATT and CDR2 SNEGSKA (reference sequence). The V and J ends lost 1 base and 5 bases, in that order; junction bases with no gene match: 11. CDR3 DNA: TGCAGTGCTAGAGGGCTAGCGGGGGCGCCCATGGACGAGCAGTACTTC. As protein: CSARGLAGAPMDEQYF.

CDR3 sequence reads: CASRHSWDTEAFF. DNA for the CDR3: TGTGCCAGTCGGCACTCCTGGGACACTGAAGCTTTCTTT. This chain uses TRBV19 with TRBJ1-1; D is undetermined. V lost 8 bases and J 3 bases, leaving 13 bases between the germline ends. The CDR3 totals 13 residues. From germline, CDR1 is LNHDA and CDR2 SQIVND (reference sequence). The full variable domain, in which reference TRBV19 and TRBJ1-1 provide the parts outside the CDR3, is DGGITQSPKYLFRKEGQNVTLSCEQNLNHDAMYWYRQDPGQGLRLIYYSQIVNDFQKGDIAEGYSVSREKKESFPLTVTSAQKNPTAFYLCASRHSWDTEAFFGQGTRLTVV.

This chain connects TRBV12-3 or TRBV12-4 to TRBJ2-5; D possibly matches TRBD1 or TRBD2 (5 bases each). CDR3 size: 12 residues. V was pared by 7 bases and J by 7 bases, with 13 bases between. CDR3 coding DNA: TGTGCCAGCACTCTTGCTGGGGGGACCCAGTACTTC. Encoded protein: CASTLAGGTQYF.

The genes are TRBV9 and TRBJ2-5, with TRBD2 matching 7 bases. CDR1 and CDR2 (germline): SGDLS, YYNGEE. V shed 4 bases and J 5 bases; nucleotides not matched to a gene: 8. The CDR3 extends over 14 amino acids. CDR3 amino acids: CASSTGAGEETQYF. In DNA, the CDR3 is TGTGCCAGCAGCACAGGCGCGGGAGAGGAGACCCAGTACTTC. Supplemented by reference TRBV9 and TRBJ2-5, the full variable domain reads DSGVTQTPKHLITATGQRVTLRCSPRSGDLSVYWYQQSLDQGLQFLIQYYNGEERAKGNILERFSAQQFPDLHSELNLSSLELGDSALYFCASSTGAGEETQYFGPGTRLLVL.

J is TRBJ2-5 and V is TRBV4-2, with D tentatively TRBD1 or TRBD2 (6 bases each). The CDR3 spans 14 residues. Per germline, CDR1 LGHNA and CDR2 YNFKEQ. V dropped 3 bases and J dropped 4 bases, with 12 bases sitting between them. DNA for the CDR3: TGTGCCAGCAGCCAGGGCGGAGGGGGAGAGACCCAGTACTTC. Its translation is CASSQGGGGETQYF.

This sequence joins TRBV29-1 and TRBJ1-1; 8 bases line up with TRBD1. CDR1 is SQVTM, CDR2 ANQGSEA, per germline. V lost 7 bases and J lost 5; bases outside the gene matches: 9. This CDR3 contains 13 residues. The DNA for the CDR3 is TGCAGCGAACTGGACAGGGTAAAGACTGAAGCTTTCTTT. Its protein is CSELDRVKTEAFF.

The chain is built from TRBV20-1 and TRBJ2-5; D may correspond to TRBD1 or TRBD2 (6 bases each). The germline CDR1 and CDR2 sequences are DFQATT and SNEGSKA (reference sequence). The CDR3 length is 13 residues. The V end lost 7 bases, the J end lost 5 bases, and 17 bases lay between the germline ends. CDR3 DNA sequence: TGCAGTGTTACGACGGGGGCAGGGGAGACCCAGTACTTC. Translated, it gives CSVTTGAGETQYF.

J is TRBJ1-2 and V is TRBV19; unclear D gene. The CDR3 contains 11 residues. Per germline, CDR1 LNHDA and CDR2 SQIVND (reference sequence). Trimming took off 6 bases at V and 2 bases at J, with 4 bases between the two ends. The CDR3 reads CASSINYGYTF. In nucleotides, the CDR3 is TGTGCCAGTAGCATAAACTATGGCTACACCTTC.

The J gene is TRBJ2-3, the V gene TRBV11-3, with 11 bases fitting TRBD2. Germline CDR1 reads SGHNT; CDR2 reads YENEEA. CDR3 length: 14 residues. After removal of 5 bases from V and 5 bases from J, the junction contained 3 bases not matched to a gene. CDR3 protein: CASSLGLAGDTQYF. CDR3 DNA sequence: TGTGCCAGCAGCCTCGGACTAGCGGGAGATACGCAGTATTTT.

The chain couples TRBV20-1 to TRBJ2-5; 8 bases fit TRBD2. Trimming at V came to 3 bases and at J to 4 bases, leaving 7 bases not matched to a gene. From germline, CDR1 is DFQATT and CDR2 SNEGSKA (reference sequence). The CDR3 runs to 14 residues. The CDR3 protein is CSASGGATSETQYF. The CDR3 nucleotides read TGCAGTGCTAGCGGGGGGGCCACATCAGAGACCCAGTACTTC.

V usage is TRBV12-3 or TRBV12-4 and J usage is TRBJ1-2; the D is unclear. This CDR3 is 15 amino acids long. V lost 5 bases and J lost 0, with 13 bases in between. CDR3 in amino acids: CASSPRGRPNYGYTF. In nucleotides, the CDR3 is TGTGCCAGCAGTCCCCGAGGGAGACCTAACTATGGCTACACCTTC.

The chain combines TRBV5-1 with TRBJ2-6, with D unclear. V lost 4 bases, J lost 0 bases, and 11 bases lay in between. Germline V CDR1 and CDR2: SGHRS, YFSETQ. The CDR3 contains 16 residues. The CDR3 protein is CASSEGPGSGANVLTF. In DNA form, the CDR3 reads TGCGCCAGCAGCGAAGGACCGGGCTCTGGGGCCAACGTCCTGACTTTC.

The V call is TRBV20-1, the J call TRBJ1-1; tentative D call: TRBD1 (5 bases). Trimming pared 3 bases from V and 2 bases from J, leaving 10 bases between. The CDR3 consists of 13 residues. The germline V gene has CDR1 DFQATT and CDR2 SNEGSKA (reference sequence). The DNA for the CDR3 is TGCAGTGCTAGGCGGGACGGTAACACTGAAGCTTTCTTT. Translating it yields CSARRDGNTEAFF.

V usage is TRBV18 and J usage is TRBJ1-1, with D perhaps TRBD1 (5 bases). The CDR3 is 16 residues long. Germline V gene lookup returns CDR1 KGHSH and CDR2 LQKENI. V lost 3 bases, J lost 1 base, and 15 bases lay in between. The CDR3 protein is CASSPAGAGGNTEAFF. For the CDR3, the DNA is TGTGCCAGCTCACCCGCCGGGGCAGGTGGGAACACTGAAGCTTTCTTT.

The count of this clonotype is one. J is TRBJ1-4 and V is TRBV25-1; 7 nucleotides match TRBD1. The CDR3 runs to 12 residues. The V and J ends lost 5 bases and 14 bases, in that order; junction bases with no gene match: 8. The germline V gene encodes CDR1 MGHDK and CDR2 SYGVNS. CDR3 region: CASSQTTGRLFF. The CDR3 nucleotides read TGTGCCAGCAGTCAGACGACAGGGCGCCTGTTTTTT.

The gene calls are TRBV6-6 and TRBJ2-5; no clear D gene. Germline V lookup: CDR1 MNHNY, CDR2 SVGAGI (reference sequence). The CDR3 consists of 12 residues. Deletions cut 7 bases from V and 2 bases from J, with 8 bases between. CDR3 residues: CASKQPQETQYF. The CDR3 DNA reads TGTGCCAGCAAACAGCCTCAAGAGACCCAGTACTTC.

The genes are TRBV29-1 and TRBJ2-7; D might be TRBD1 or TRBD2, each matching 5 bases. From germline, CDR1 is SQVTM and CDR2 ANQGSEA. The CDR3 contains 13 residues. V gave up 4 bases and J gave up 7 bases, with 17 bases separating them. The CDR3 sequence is CSVATLFWGEQYF. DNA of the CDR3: TGCAGCGTTGCTACCTTATTCTGGGGGGAGCAGTACTTC.